One and the same sample provided the 2 T cell receptor beta chains below, sequenced in a study of blood T cell repertoires in COVID-19. Clones were sequenced by immunoSEQ multiplex PCR, and TCRdb holds only the in-frame ones, with some missing. The data contain 170,000 or so clones, about nine tenths of them singletons. Input material: PBMCs or T cells enriched from blood (not recorded which). These receptors originate from a woman aged 18-29 years who had recovered from COVID-19.

V and J are TRBV6-5 and TRBJ1-2; D gene unclear. Germline values: CDR1 MNHEY, CDR2 SVGAGI. The CDR3 has 14 residues. The germline V and J ends were trimmed by 6 bases and 2 bases, with 13 bases remaining between them. The CDR3 loop reads CASSLIDKNYGYTF. The CDR3 bases are TGTGCCAGCAGCCTAATTGACAAAAACTATGGCTACACCTTC.

The table lists this clone with a few counts. The V call is TRBV27, the J call TRBJ1-6, with D possibly matching TRBD1 (6 bases). The CDR3 length is 16 residues. Germline V gene data show CDR1 as MNHEY and CDR2 as SMNVEV (reference sequence). V lost 3 bases to trimming and J lost 4 bases, with 13 bases between them. CDR3 sequence (DNA): TGTGCCAGCAGTTTTGGGGGCAGACCTTATAATTCACCCCTCCACTTT. Protein product: CASSFGGRPYNSPLHF.